This T cell receptor (beta chain) emerged from a study of human T cells and chemical hapten exposure. Study-wide context: Sensitization involved placing 2% DPC onto a roughly 2 cm by roughly 2 cm region of upper inner arm skin. Largely, small differences in pooled library volume made per-sample TCR yields vary.

The CDR3 has 17 amino acids. Germline V gene lookup returns CDR1 MNHNS and CDR2 SASEGT. The V gene end was trimmed by 2 bases and the J gene end by 5 bases; junction bases not matched to a gene: 9. There are a few counts of this clonotype. What it binds is not known. Study-wide results and limits: Given that the donors had alopecia, their immune response may differ from that seen in healthy people.

In TCRdb, the RACE reads were re-called with MiXCR into one record per CDR3 protein. The data contain 100,000 or so distinct CDR3 sequences, around 10% of them seen just once; the ten biggest clones take up 2.2%. Noted time point: patch test 2, 6 weeks after DPC sensitization. The treatment: therapeutic diphenylcyclopropenone sensitization with weekly scalp DPC. Unseparated into fractions, whole blood served as the source from which total RNA was extracted. J is TRBJ2-4 and V is TRBV6-1; 10 bases are shared with TRBD2. The sample was whole blood, taken in connection with sensitization to the hapten diphenylcyclopropenone (DPC). The TCR comes from a man aged 35 to 55 with alopecia areata. Some clones in this sample may be carry-over from other donors' samples. DNA for the CDR3: TGTGCCAGCAGTGAATCGGTTAGGCTAGCGGGAGAAAACATTCAGTACTTC. This translates into CASSESVRLAGENIQYF.